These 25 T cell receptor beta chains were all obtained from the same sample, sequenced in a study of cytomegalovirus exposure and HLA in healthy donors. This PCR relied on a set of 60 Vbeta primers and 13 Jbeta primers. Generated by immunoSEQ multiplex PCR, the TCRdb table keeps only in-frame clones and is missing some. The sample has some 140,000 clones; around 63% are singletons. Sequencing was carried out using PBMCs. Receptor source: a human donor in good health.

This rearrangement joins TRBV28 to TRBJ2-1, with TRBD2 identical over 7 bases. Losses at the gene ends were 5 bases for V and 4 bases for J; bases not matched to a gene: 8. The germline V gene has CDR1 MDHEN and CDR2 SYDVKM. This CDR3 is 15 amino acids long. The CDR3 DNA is TGTGCCAGCAGTCCCCGGCTAGCGGCTTACAATGAGCAGTTCTTC. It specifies CASSPRLAAYNEQFF.

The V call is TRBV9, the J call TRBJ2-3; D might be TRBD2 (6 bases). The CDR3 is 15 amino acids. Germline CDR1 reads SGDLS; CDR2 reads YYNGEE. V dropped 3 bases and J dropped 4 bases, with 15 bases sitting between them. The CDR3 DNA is TGTGCCAGCAGCGGGAGCGGGCGCGGCGCAGATACGCAGTATTTT. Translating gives CASSGSGRGADTQYF.

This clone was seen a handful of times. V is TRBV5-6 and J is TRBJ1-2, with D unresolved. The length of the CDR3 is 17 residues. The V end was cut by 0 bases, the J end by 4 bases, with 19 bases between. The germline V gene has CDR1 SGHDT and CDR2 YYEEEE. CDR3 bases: TGTGCCAGCAGCTTGGGGCCCGACTATTTGGGTCGCTATGGCTACACCTTC. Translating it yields CASSLGPDYLGRYGYTF.

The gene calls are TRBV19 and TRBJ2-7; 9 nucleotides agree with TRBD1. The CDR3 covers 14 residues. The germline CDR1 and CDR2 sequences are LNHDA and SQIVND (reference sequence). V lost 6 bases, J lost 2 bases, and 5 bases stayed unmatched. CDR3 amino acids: CASSNRGRPYEQYF. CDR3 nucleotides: TGTGCCAGTAGCAACAGGGGGCGACCCTACGAGCAGTACTTC.

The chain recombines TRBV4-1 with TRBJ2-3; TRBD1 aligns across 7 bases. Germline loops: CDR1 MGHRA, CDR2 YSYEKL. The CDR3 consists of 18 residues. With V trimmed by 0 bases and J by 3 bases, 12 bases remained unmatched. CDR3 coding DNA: TGCGCCAGCAGCCAAGATCCCGCCGACAGGGCTAAAACAGATACGCAGTATTTT. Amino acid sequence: CASSQDPADRAKTDTQYF.

CDR3 nucleotides: TGTGCCAGTAGTATAGTAAGCGGGAGGGGAGGTGAGCAGTTCTTC. Protein sequence: CASSIVSGRGGEQFF. This chain joins TRBV19 and TRBJ2-1; TRBD2 agrees at 10 bases. V dropped 1 base and J dropped 9; count of bases not matched to a gene: 6. Germline CDR1 reads LNHDA; CDR2 reads SQIVND (reference sequence). This CDR3 comprises 15 residues.

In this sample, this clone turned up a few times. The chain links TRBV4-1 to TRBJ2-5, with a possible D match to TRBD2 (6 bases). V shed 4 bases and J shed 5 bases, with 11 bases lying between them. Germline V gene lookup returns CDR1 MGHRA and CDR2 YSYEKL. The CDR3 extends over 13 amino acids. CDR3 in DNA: TGCGCCAGCAGCCGGGGGGAGCGGGAGACCCAGTACTTC. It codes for CASSRGERETQYF.

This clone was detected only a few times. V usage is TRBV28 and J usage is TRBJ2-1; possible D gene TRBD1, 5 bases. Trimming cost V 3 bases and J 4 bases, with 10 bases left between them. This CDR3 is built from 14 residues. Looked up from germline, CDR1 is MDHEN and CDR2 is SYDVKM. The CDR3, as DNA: TGTGCCAGCAGTTTCTCCTCAGGGTACAATGAGCAGTTCTTC. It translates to CASSFSSGYNEQFF.

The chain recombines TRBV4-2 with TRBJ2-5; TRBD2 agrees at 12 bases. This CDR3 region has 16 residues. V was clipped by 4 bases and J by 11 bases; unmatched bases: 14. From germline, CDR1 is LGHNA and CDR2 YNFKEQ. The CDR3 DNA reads TGTGCCAGCAGCCTACCTGGGCTAGCGGGAGGGCAAGAGCAGTACTTC. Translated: CASSLPGLAGGQEQYF.

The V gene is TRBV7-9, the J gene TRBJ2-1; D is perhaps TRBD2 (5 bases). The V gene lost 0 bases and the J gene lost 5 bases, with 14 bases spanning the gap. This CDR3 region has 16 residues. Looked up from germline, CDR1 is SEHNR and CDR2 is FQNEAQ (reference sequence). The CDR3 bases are TGTGCCAGCAGCTTAGCGCTCGGGATGCTAAACAATGAGCAGTTCTTC. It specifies CASSLALGMLNNEQFF. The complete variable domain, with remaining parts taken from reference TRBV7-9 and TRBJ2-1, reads DTGVSQNPRHKITKRGQNVTFRCDPISEHNRLYWYRQTLGQGPEFLTYFQNEAQLEKSRLLSDRFSAERPKGSFSTLEIQRTEQGDSAMYLCASSLALGMLNNEQFFGPGTRLTVL.

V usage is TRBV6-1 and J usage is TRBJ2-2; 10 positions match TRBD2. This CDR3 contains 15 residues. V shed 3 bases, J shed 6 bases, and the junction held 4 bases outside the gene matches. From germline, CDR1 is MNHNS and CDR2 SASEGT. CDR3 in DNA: TGTGCCAGCAGTGAGCTAGCGGGAGCGGCCGGGGAGCTGTTTTTT. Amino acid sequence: CASSELAGAAGELFF.

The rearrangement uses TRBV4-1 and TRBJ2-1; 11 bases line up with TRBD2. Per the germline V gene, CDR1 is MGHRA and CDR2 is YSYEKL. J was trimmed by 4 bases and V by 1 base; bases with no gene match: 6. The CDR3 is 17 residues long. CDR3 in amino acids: CASSQVGSSGRYNEQFF. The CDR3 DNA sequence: TGCGCCAGCAGCCAAGTCGGGTCTAGCGGGAGGTACAATGAGCAGTTCTTC.

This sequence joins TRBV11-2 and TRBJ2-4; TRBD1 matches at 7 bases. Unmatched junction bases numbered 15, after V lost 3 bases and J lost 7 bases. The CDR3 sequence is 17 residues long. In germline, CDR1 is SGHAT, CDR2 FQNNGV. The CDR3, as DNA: TGTGCCAGCAGCTTCTCAGGGGGAAGGGCCGTGATCAACATTCAGTACTTC. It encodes CASSFSGGRAVINIQYF.

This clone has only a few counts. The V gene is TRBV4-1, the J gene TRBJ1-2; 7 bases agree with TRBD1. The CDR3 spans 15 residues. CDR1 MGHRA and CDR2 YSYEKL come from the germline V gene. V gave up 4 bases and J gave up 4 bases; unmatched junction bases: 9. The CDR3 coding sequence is TGCGCCAGCAGCCGGATTGGACAGGCGGCCTATGGCTACACCTTC. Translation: CASSRIGQAAYGYTF.

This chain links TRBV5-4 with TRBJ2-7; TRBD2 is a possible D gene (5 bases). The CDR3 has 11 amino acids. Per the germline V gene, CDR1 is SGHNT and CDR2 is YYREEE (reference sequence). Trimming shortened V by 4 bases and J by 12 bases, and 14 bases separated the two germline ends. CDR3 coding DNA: TGTGCCAGCAGCATAGGTAGCGTTGTGTACTTC. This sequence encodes CASSIGSVVYF.

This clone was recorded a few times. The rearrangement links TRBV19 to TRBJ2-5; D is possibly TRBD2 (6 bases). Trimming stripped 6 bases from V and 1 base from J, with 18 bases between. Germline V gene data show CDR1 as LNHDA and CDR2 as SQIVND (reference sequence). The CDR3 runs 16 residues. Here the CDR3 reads CASRGWSGRRQETQYF. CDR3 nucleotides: TGTGCCAGTAGGGGATGGAGCGGGCGCCGCCAAGAGACCCAGTACTTC.

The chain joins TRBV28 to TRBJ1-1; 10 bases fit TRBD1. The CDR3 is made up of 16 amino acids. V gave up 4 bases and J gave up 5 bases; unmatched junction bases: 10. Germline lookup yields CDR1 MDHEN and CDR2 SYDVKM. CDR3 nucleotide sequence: TGTGCCAGCAGTTCCGGACAGGGGGGGATGAGAACTGAAGCTTTCTTT. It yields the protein CASSSGQGGMRTEAFF.

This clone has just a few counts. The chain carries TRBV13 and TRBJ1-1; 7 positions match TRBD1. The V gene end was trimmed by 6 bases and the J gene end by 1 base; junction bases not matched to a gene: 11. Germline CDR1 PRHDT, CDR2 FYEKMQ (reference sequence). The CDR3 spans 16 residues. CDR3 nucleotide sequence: TGTGCCAGCAGAATGACACAGGGGTGGAGGAACACTGAAGCTTTCTTT. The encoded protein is CASRMTQGWRNTEAFF.

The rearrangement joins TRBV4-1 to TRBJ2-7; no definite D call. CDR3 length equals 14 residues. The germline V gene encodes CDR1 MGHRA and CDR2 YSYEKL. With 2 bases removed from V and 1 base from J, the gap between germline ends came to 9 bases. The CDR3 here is CASSQLVSSYEQYF. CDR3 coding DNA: TGCGCCAGCAGCCAACTAGTCTCATCCTACGAGCAGTACTTC.

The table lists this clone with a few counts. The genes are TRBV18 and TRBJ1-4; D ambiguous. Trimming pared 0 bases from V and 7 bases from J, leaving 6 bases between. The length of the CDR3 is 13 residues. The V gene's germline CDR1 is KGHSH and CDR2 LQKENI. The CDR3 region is CASSPPSVEKLFF. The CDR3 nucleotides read TGTGCCAGCTCACCACCGAGCGTTGAAAAACTGTTTTTT.

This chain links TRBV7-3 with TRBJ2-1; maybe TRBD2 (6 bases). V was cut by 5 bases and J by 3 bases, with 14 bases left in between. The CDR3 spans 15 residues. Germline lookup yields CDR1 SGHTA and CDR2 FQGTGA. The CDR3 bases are TGTGCCAGCAGCCCCGGGGTAGCGGACTACAATGAGCAGTTCTTC. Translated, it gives CASSPGVADYNEQFF.

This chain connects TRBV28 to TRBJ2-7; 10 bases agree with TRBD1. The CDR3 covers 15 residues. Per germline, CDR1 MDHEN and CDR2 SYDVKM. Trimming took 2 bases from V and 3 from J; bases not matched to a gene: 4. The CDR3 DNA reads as TGTGCCAGCAGTTTAGGCGGGACAGGGGACTACGAGCAGTACTTC. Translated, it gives CASSLGGTGDYEQYF. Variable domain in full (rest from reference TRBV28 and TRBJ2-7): DVKVTQSSRYLVKRTGEKVFLECVQDMDHENMFWYRQDPGLGLRLIYFSYDVKMKEKGDIPEGYSVSREKKERFSLILESASTNQTSMYLCASSLGGTGDYEQYFGPGTRLTVT.

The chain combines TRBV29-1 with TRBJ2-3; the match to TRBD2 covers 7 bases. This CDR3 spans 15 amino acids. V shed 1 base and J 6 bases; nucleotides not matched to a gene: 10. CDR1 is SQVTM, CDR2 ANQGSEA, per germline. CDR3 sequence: CSVEGASGSDDTQYF. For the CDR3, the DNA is TGCAGCGTTGAAGGGGCTAGCGGTAGCGACGATACGCAGTATTTT.

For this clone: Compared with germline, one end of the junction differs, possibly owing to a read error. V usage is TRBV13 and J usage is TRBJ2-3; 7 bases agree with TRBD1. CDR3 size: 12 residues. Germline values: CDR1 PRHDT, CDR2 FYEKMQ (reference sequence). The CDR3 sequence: CASSQRDSRALF. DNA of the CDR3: TGTGCCAGCAGCCAACGGGACAGCAGGGCTCTTTTT. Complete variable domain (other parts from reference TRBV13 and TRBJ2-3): AAGVIQSPRHLIKEKRETATLKCYPIPRHDTVYWYQQGPGQDPQFLISFYEKMQSDKGSIPDRFSAQQFSDYHSELNMSSLELGDSALYFCASSQRDSRALFGPGTRLTVL.

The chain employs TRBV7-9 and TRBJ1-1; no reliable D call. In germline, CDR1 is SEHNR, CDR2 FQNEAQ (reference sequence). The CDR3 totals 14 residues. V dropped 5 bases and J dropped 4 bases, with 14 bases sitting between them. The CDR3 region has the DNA TGTGCCAGCAGCCCTCCGGGTTTGGGCACTGAAGCTTTCTTT. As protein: CASSPPGLGTEAFF.